This T cell receptor (beta chain) came from a study of T cells expressing NK-cell markers. The overall study: Underlying the TCR beta repertoires were sorted CD3+CD56+NKG2C+, CD3+CD56+NKG2C- and CD3+CD56-NKG2C+ T cells. Seropositivity for HCMV was found in seven of the eight sequenced donors, with one seronegative. General observations from the study: Where a handful of donors were concerned, these clonotypes also led the CD3+CD56-NKG2C+ fraction.

TCR beta cDNA was made by 5'RACE template switching with UMIs. Using the 5' RACE reads, TCRdb records one entry per CDR3 protein without DNA. This listing includes about 430,000 distinct CDR3 sequences. The germline CDR1 and CDR2 sequences are GTSNPN and SVGIG (reference sequence). This CDR3 has 14 amino acids. Details on this clonotype: No antigen is known for it.

Input material: blood T cells: a sorted CD56 or NKG2C T cell subset, CD4+ or CD8+ T cells, or bulk PBMC T cells (not recorded which). This receptor was obtained from a woman in her forties or fifties in good health. V and J are TRBV30 and TRBJ2-5; TCRdb returns TRBD2, unconfirmable since there is no DNA. The CDR3 protein is CAWTPLAGGETQYF.